These 2 T cell receptor beta chains came from one sample sequenced in a study of T cells in Graves' hyperthyroidism and ophthalmopathy. Amplified regions were TCR beta CDR3 sequences from RNA transcripts. During a first-round RT-PCR of the TCR CDR3, the HTBI primer set was used. TCRdb re-called the multiplex PCR reads with MiXCR, one entry per CDR3 protein. The sample comprises 200,000 or so distinct CDR3 sequences, roughly a sixth of which are singletons, and over 45% rests with the top ten. The sequenced material came from blood. The receptors here all came from a woman in her forties or fifties with Graves' hyperthyroidism.

At least ten counts were recorded for this clonotype. CDR3 region: CASSHGRNTEAFF. The DNA of the CDR3 is TGTGCCAGTAGCCACGGACGGAACACTGAAGCTTTCTTT. The rearrangement joins TRBV19 to TRBJ1-1; no firm D call. Trimming cost V 6 bases and J 1 base, with 9 bases left between them. Per germline, CDR1 LNHDA and CDR2 SQIVND (reference sequence). This CDR3 has 13 residues.

The rearrangement links TRBV10-2 to TRBJ1-5, with 7 nucleotides matching TRBD1. After removal of 6 bases from V and 4 bases from J, the junction contained 0 bases not matched to a gene. The CDR3 contains 12 residues. The germline gives CDR1 WSHSY, CDR2 SAAADI. This chain's CDR3 is CASRTGNQPQHF. The CDR3 DNA reads as TGCGCCAGCAGGACAGGGAATCAGCCCCAGCATTTT.